This TCR beta chain was captured in a study of T cell responses to AZD1222 COVID-19 vaccine. General study findings and limits: Most donors were white British and more were female, and clonal diversity was possibly underestimated. AZD1222 recipients seropositive at baseline numbered only 5 to 7.

CDR1 and CDR2 from the germline V gene are MNHEY and SVGAGI. The CDR3 covers 14 residues. Trimming pared 2 bases from V and 7 bases from J, leaving 9 bases between. With regard to this clone: No antigen is known for it.

Method: immunoSEQ multiplex PCR; TCRdb's copy keeps in-frame clones and lacks some. The sample records about 150,000 clones, over 75% being singletons. The genes are TRBV6-5 and TRBJ1-6; D perhaps matches TRBD1 (6 bases). The TCR was taken from an adult who received the MenACWY meningococcal vaccine as a control. The source was peripheral blood, collected 28 days after the second dose of the MenACWY control vaccine. Here the CDR3 DNA reads TGTGCCAGCAGTTACAGGGGGAACAATTCACCCCTCCACTTT. As protein: CASSYRGNNSPLHF.